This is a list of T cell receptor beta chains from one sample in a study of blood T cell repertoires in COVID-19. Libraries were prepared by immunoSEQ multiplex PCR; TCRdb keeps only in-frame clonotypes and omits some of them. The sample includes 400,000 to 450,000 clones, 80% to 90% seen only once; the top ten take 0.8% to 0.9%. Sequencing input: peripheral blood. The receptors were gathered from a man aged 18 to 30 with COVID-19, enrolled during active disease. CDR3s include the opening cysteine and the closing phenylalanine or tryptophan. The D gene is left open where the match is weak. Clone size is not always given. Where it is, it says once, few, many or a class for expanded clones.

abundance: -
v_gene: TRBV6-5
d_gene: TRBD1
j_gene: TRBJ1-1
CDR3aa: CASITDRGNTEAFF
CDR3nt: TGTGCCAGCATTACCGACAGGGGGAACACTGAAGCTTTCTTT

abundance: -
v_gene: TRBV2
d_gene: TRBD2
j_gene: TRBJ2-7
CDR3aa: CASSELAGGFYEQYF
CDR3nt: TGTGCCAGCAGTGAACTAGCGGGAGGATTCTACGAGCAGTACTTC

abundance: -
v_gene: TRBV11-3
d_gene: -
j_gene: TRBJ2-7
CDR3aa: CASSFGGYEQYF
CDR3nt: TGTGCCAGCAGCTTCGGCGGCTACGAGCAGTACTTC

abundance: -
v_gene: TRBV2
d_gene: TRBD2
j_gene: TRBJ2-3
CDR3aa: CASTGGTSAVAYTQYF
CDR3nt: TGTGCCAGCACCGGCGGGACTAGCGCGGTAGCGTATACGCAGTATTTT

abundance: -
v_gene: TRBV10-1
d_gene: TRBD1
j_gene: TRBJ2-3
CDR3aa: CASTATGEDTQYF
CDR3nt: TGCGCCAGCACGGCGACAGGGGAAGATACGCAGTATTTT

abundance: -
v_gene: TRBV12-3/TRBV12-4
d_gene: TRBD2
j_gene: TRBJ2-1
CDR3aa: CASSPERGDEQFF
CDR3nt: TGTGCCAGCAGTCCAGAGCGGGGTGATGAGCAGTTCTTC

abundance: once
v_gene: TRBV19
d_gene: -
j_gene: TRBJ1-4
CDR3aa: CASTLGGEKLFF
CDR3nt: TGTGCCAGTACCCTAGGGGGAGAAAAACTGTTTTTT

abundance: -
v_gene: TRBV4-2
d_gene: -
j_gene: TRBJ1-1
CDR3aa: CASSPTNTEAFF
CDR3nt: TGTGCCAGCAGCCCAACAAACACTGAAGCTTTCTTT

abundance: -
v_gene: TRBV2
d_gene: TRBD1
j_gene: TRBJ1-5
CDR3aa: CATYRGTGLSTVVENQPQHF
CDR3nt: TGTGCCACCTACAGGGGGACGGGTCTTTCTACCGTCGTTGAGAATCAGCCCCAGCATTTT

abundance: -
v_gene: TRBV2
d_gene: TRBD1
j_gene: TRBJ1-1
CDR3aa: CASSWTGMNTEAFF
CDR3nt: TGTGCCAGCAGTTGGACAGGGATGAACACTGAAGCTTTCTTT

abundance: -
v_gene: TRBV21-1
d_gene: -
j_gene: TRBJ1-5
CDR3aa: CASTIFKRQGAKDQPQHF
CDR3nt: TGTGCCAGCACCATATTCAAGAGACAGGGGGCAAAGGATCAGCCCCAGCATTTT

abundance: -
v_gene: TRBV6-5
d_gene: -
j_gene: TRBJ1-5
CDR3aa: CASSRVINQPQHF
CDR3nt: TGTGCCAGCAGCCGGGTTATCAATCAGCCCCAGCATTTT

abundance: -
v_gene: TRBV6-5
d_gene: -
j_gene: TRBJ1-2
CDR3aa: CASSFGLNYGYTF
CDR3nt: TGTGCCAGCAGTTTCGGACTTAACTATGGCTACACCTTC

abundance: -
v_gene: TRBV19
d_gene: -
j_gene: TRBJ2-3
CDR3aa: CASRLQGRSADTQYF
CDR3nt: TGTGCCAGTAGGCTACAGGGCCGCAGCGCAGATACGCAGTATTTT

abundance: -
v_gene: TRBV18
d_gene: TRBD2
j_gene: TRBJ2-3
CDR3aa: CASSLPTSGRPDTQYF
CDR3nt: TGTGCCAGCTCCCTACCGACTAGCGGGAGACCAGATACGCAGTATTTT

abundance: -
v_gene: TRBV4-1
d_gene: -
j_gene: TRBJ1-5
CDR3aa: CASSQSQGSNQPQHF
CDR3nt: TGCGCCAGCAGCCAATCGCAGGGAAGCAATCAGCCCCAGCATTTT

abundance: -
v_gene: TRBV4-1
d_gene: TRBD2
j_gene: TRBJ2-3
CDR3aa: CASSQLPPGGIAGGLMDTQYF
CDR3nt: TGCGCCAGCAGCCAACTCCCCCCTGGGGGCATAGCGGGAGGGTTGATGGATACGCAGTATTTT

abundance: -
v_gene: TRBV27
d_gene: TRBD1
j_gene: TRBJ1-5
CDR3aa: CASSLSYTGTGLEPQHF
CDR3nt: TGTGCCAGCAGTTTATCCTATACCGGGACAGGGCTAGAGCCCCAGCATTTT

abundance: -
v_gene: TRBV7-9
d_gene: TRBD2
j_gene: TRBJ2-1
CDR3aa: CASSPLSSTSDYNEQFF
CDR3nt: TGTGCCAGCAGCCCGTTGTCATCGACTAGCGACTACAATGAGCAGTTCTTC

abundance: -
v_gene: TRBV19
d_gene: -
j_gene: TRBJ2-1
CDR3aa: CASSLLVGEQFF
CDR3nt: TGTGCCAGTAGTCTACTAGTAGGTGAGCAGTTCTTC

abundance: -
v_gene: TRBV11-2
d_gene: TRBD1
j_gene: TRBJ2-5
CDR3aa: CASRDYRGPSVRETQYF
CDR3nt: TGTGCCAGCAGGGACTACAGGGGGCCCAGCGTTCGGGAGACCCAGTACTTC

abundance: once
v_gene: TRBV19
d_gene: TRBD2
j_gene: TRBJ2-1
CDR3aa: CASSLGTRGSNEQFF
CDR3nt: TGTGCCAGTAGTCTCGGGACTAGAGGTAGCAATGAGCAGTTCTTC

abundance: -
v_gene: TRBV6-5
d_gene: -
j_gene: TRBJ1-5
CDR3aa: CASSLDQGWQPQHF
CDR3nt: TGTGCCAGCAGTTTGGATCAGGGATGGCAGCCCCAGCATTTT

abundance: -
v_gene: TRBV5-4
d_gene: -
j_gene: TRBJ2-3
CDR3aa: CASSGVGLPSTDTQYF
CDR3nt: TGTGCCAGCAGCGGAGTGGGACTGCCCTCCACAGATACGCAGTATTTT

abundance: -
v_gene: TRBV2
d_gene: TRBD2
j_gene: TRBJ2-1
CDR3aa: CASSESLAGNNEQFF
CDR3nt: TGTGCCAGCAGTGAATCACTAGCGGGCAACAATGAGCAGTTCTTC

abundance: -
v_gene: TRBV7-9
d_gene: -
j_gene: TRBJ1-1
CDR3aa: CASSEGVGKNTEAFF
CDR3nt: TGTGCCAGCAGCGAGGGGGTAGGGAAAAACACTGAAGCTTTCTTT

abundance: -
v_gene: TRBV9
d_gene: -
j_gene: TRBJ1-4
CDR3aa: CASSANTGNLNEKLFF
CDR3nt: TGTGCCAGCAGCGCTAACACAGGGAATCTCAATGAAAAACTGTTTTTT

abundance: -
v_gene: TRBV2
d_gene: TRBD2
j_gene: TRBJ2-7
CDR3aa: CASSPLAVTYEQYF
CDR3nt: TGTGCCAGCAGCCCACTAGCGGTTACCTACGAGCAGTACTTC

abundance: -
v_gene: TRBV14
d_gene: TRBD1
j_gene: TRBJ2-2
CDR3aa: CASSPLRGRAGELFF
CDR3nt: TGTGCCAGCAGCCCTTTGAGGGGGCGAGCCGGGGAGCTGTTTTTT

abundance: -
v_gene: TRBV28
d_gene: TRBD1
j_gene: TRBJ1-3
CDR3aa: CASSSPTGGARGNTIYF
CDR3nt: TGTGCCAGCAGTTCCCCGACAGGGGGCGCGCGTGGAAACACCATATATTTT

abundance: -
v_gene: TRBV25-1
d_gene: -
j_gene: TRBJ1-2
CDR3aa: CASTIQGGYGYTF
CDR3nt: TGTGCCAGCACCATCCAGGGAGGCTATGGCTACACCTTC

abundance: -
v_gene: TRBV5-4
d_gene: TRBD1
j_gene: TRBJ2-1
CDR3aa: CASSISRDSNEQFF
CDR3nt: TGTGCCAGCAGCATATCCCGGGACAGCAATGAGCAGTTCTTC

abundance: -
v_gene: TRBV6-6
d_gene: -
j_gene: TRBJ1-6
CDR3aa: CASSYRGISPLHF
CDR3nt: TGTGCCAGCAGTTACCGGGGGATTTCACCCCTCCACTTT

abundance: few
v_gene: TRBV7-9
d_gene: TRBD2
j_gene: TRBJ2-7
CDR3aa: CASSLWTGGLAAYEQYF
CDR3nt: TGTGCCAGCAGCTTGTGGACAGGAGGACTAGCGGCCTACGAGCAGTACTTC

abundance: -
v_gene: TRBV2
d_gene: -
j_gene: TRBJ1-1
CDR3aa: CASSVPGDTEAFF
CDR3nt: TGTGCCAGCAGTGTCCCCGGTGACACTGAAGCTTTCTTT

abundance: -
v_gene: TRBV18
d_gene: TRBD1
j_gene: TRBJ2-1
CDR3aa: CASHRDRYEQFF
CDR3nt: TGTGCCAGCCACCGGGACAGATATGAGCAGTTCTTC

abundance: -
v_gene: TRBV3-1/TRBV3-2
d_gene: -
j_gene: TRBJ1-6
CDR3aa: CASSQTGWYNSPLHF
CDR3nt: TGTGCCAGCAGCCAAACAGGGTGGTATAATTCACCCCTCCACTTT

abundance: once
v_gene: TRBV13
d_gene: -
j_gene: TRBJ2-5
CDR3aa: CASSLIGETQYF
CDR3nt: TGTGCCAGCAGCTTAATTGGCGAGACCCAGTACTTC

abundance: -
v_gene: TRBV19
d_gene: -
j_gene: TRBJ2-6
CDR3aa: CASSIVTASGANVLTF
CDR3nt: TGTGCCAGTAGTATAGTCACAGCCTCTGGGGCCAACGTCCTGACTTTC

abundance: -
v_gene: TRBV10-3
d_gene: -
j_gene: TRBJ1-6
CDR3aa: CAISEPVFNSPLHF
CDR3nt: TGTGCCATCAGTGAGCCCGTATTTAATTCACCCCTCCACTTT

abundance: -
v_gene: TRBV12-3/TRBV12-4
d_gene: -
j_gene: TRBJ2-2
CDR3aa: CASGQRNTGELFF
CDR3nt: TGTGCCAGCGGACAGAGAAACACCGGGGAGCTGTTTTTT

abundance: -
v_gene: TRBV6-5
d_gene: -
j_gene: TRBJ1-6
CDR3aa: CASGGLNSPLHF
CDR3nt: TGTGCCAGCGGGGGGTTAAATTCACCCCTCCACTTT

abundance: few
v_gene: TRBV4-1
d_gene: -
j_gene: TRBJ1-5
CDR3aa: CASSPRRAINQPQHF
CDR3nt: TGCGCCAGCAGCCCCCGGAGGGCGATCAATCAGCCCCAGCATTTT

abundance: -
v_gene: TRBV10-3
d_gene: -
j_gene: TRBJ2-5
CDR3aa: CAISRDYQETQYF
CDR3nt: TGTGCCATCAGCCGGGACTACCAAGAGACCCAGTACTTC

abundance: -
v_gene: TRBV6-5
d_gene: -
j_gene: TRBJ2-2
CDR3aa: CASRQGNTGELFF
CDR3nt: TGTGCCAGCAGGCAGGGTAACACCGGGGAGCTGTTTTTT

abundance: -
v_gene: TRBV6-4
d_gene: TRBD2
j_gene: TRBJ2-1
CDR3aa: CASSPRTSGTNEQFF
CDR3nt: TGTGCCAGCAGCCCACGGACTAGCGGGACGAATGAGCAGTTCTTC

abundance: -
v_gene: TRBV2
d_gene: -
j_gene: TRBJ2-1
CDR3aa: CASTGEVGSWNEQFF
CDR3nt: TGTGCCAGCACCGGGGAGGTAGGGTCATGGAATGAGCAGTTCTTC

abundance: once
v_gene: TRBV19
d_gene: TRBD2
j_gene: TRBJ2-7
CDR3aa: CASSVSGTSYEQYF
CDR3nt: TGTGCCAGTAGTGTTAGCGGGACTTCCTACGAGCAGTACTTC

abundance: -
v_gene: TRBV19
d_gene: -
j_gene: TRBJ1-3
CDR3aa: CASSPTQFSGNTIYF
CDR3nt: TGTGCCAGTAGTCCCACACAATTCTCTGGAAACACCATATATTTT

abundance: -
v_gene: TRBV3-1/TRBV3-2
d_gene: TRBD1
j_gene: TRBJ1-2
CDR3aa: CASSPSFRDSGYTF
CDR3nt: TGTGCCAGCAGCCCTTCTTTTAGGGACAGCGGCTACACCTTC